These 7 T cell receptor beta chains were sequenced from one sample in a study of T cells in Graves' hyperthyroidism and ophthalmopathy (dated 2019 in TCRdb). The library was obtained by multiplex PCR. Data came from an Illumina HiSeq 2000. Amplification of TCR beta CDR3 regions was carried out from RNA transcripts. The TCR CDR3 was subjected to a first round of RT-PCR using the HTBI primer set and the Qiagen OneStep RT-PCR kit. TCRdb reanalyzed the raw reads on its own, using fastp at Q25 for trimming and MiXCR for clone calling, and kept in-frame beta chains. Here each entry gathers all rows of one CDR3 protein and keeps the most common genes and DNA. This sample holds 370,000 or so distinct CDR3 sequences; roughly 13% were observed only once. In total, the top ten clones hold 20% of the sample. Sequencing was done on a sample of blood. Receptors originate from a young man with Graves' hyperthyroidism that later progressed to Graves' ophthalmopathy.

This chain connects TRBV30 to TRBJ2-5; 7 positions agree with TRBD1. V shed 0 bases and J 0 bases; nucleotides not matched to a gene: 13. The length of the CDR3 is 18 residues. The germline V gene encodes CDR1 GTSNPN and CDR2 SVGIG (reference sequence). CDR3 coding DNA: TGTGCCTGGAGTGTTCGGCCGACGACAGGGACCTACCAAGAGACCCAGTACTTC. Residues: CAWSVRPTTGTYQETQYF.

The table lists this clonotype with many counts. This chain links TRBV6-2 or TRBV6-3 with TRBJ2-1, with D possibly being TRBD2 (6 bases). The CDR3 sequence is 14 residues long. Germline CDR1 MNHEY, CDR2 SVGEGT. The V end was cut by 5 bases, the J end by 9 bases, with 17 bases between. For the CDR3, the DNA is TGTGCCAGCAGTACCCATTCGGGGGTGGTTGAGCAGTTCTTC. Protein: CASSTHSGVVEQFF.

This clonotype was counted many times. CDR3 in amino acids: CASSGGQPGGTGELFF. The CDR3 coding sequence is TGCGCCAGCAGCGGCGGACAGCCTGGTGGCACCGGGGAGCTGTTTTTT. The genes are TRBV5-1 and TRBJ2-2, with D tentatively TRBD1 (6 bases). This CDR3 is 16 amino acids long. V was clipped by 4 bases and J by 4 bases, with 17 bases between them. The germline gives CDR1 SGHRS, CDR2 YFSETQ.

This clonotype was counted between two and nine times. The chain uses TRBV6-1 and TRBJ1-5; no reliable D call. CDR1 is MNHNS and CDR2 is SASEGT in the germline V gene. The CDR3 is 15 amino acids. V lost 2 bases to trimming and J lost 1 base, with 9 bases between them. CDR3 DNA sequence: TGTGCCAGCAGTGAACTCGGCGTAAGCAATCAGCCCCAGCATTTT. It codes for CASSELGVSNQPQHF.

This clonotype was counted between two and nine times. The rearrangement links TRBV30 to TRBJ1-1; D ambiguous. Trimming stripped 8 bases from V and 4 bases from J, with 11 bases between. CDR3 length: 11 amino acids. Germline loops: CDR1 GTSNPN, CDR2 SVGIG (reference sequence). CDR3 sequence reads: CAHGRVTEAFF. The CDR3 DNA reads as TGTGCCCACGGTCGGGTCACTGAAGCTTTCTTT.

This clonotype has a count of ten or more. J is TRBJ2-5 and V is TRBV12-3 or TRBV12-4, with a possible D match to TRBD1 (5 bases). CDR3 size: 13 residues. Deletions cut 7 bases from V and 5 bases from J, with 14 bases between. The CDR3 bases are TGTGCCAGCACTCTTACAGGAAGGGAGACCCAGTACTTC. Translated: CASTLTGRETQYF.

This clonotype was observed many times. The chain carries TRBV20-1 and TRBJ2-7; 7 bases fit TRBD1. The germline gives CDR1 DFQATT, CDR2 SNEGSKA (reference sequence). After removal of 2 bases from V and 2 bases from J, the junction contained 9 bases not matched to a gene. The CDR3 extends over 15 amino acids. CDR3 in amino acids: CSARSRTGPTYEQYF. The CDR3 nucleotides are TGCAGTGCTAGATCCCGGACAGGTCCCACCTACGAGCAGTACTTC.